Listed below are T cell receptor beta chains from one sample, sequenced in a study of naive and memory T cell subsets. TCRdb used MiXCR to reprocess the UMI-ligation and nested PCR reads, holding one entry per CDR3 protein. The sample shows around 140,000 distinct CDR3 sequences, over 20% of them seen only once. Source material: naive CD4+ T cells from blood. These receptor sequences come from a human donor in good health. Both conserved end residues are part of each CDR3. A D gene is named only where the DNA matches it firmly. Rows may omit the clone size; those that give it use once, few, many or a size class.

d_gene: NA; j_gene: TRBJ2-1; abundance: NA; v_gene: TRBV6-5; CDR3aa: CSTRDASRYNEQFF; CDR3nt: TGTTCCACGCGCGACGCGAGCAGATACAATGAGCAGTTCTTC
d_gene: TRBD2; j_gene: TRBJ2-1; abundance: NA; v_gene: TRBV5-1; CDR3aa: CASSLGLAGIDEQFF; CDR3nt: TGCGCCAGCAGCTTGGGGCTAGCGGGAATCGATGAGCAGTTCTTC
d_gene: NA; j_gene: TRBJ1-6; abundance: NA; v_gene: TRBV12-3/TRBV12-4; CDR3aa: CASTLQRNSPLHF; CDR3nt: TGTGCCAGCACCCTTCAAAGGAATTCACCCCTCCACTTT
d_gene: TRBD2; j_gene: TRBJ2-7; abundance: few; v_gene: TRBV6-6; CDR3aa: CASSRVISKGTGRAGSEQYF; CDR3nt: TGTGCCAGCAGCCGAGTAATCAGCAAAGGGACCGGGAGGGCCGGTTCCGAGCAGTACTTC
d_gene: NA; j_gene: TRBJ2-3; abundance: NA; v_gene: TRBV2; CDR3aa: CASTPQRGITDTQYF; CDR3nt: TGTGCCAGCACACCCCAGAGGGGAATCACAGATACGCAGTATTTT
d_gene: TRBD1; j_gene: TRBJ2-1; abundance: NA; v_gene: TRBV20-1; CDR3aa: CSARGDSHNEQFF; CDR3nt: TGCAGTGCTAGAGGGGACAGTCACAATGAGCAGTTCTTC
d_gene: NA; j_gene: TRBJ2-7; abundance: NA; v_gene: TRBV30; CDR3aa: CAWSTPGRGMLYEQYF; CDR3nt: TGTGCCTGGAGTACCCCGGGACGCGGAATGCTCTACGAGCAGTACTTC
d_gene: TRBD2; j_gene: TRBJ2-1; abundance: NA; v_gene: TRBV6-6; CDR3aa: CASSYGTSRFNEQFF; CDR3nt: TGTGCCAGCAGTTACGGGACTAGCAGGTTCAATGAGCAGTTCTTC
d_gene: TRBD2; j_gene: TRBJ2-3; abundance: NA; v_gene: TRBV2; CDR3aa: CASRRLALGTDTQYF; CDR3nt: TGTGCCAGCAGAAGACTAGCGTTGGGGACAGATACGCAGTATTTT
d_gene: NA; j_gene: TRBJ2-7; abundance: NA; v_gene: TRBV7-6; CDR3aa: CASSLSQGLGEQYF; CDR3nt: TGTGCCAGCAGCTTGTCTCAGGGGTTGGGCGAGCAGTACTTC
d_gene: NA; j_gene: TRBJ2-2; abundance: NA; v_gene: TRBV5-8; CDR3aa: CASSLKGVRIIGTGELFF; CDR3nt: TGTGCCAGCAGCTTGAAGGGTGTGAGGATCATAGGGACCGGGGAGCTGTTTTTT
d_gene: TRBD1; j_gene: TRBJ2-7; abundance: NA; v_gene: TRBV18; CDR3aa: CASSPLARGSAYEQYF; CDR3nt: TGTGCCAGCTCACCATTAGCCAGGGGGTCGGCCTACGAGCAGTACTTC
d_gene: TRBD1; j_gene: TRBJ2-5; abundance: many; v_gene: TRBV25-1; CDR3aa: CASSEGGTGMTKTQYF; CDR3nt: TGTGCCAGCAGTGAAGGTGGGACAGGGATGACGAAGACCCAGTACTTC
d_gene: NA; j_gene: TRBJ1-1; abundance: many; v_gene: TRBV28; CDR3aa: CASRNNRVFF; CDR3nt: TGTGCCAGCAGGAACAACAGGGTCTTCTTT
d_gene: NA; j_gene: TRBJ2-6; abundance: few; v_gene: TRBV7-2; CDR3aa: CASSLAGAIIFGANVLTF; CDR3nt: TGTGCCAGCAGCTTAGCCGGCGCGATTATATTTGGGGCCAACGTCCTGACTTTC
d_gene: TRBD2; j_gene: TRBJ2-5; abundance: NA; v_gene: TRBV7-2; CDR3aa: CASSLSGTGETQYF; CDR3nt: TGTGCCAGCAGCCTTAGCGGGACGGGAGAGACCCAGTACTTC
d_gene: NA; j_gene: TRBJ2-3; abundance: NA; v_gene: TRBV5-1; CDR3aa: CASNRDSFTDTQYF; CDR3nt: TGCGCCAGCAACCGGGACTCCTTCACAGATACGCAGTATTTT
d_gene: NA; j_gene: TRBJ2-7; abundance: NA; v_gene: TRBV28; CDR3aa: CASSANPGLSSYEQYF; CDR3nt: TGTGCCAGCAGTGCCAACCCAGGGCTCAGCTCCTACGAGCAGTACTTC
d_gene: NA; j_gene: TRBJ1-1; abundance: few; v_gene: TRBV29-1; CDR3aa: CSVVPAVGTEAFF; CDR3nt: TGCAGCGTTGTGCCTGCTGTTGGAACTGAAGCTTTCTTT
d_gene: NA; j_gene: TRBJ2-1; abundance: NA; v_gene: TRBV25-1; CDR3aa: CASSERGSGEQFF; CDR3nt: TGTGCCAGCAGTGAACGGGGCTCCGGTGAGCAGTTCTTC